The present T cell receptor (beta chain) was sequenced within a study of cytotoxic CD8 clonotypes in ibrutinib-treated CLL. At the level of the study: Response samples were obtained once patients had received a median about 11 months of treatment, range 6 to 36. Study results and caveats: Stable or contracted on treatment, public clonotypes were also uncommon. Sampling times differed between sustained-remission and progressing patients.

Worth noting for this clone: Its antigen is still unknown.

The CDR3 covers 16 residues. Germline trimming cut 0 bases from V and 5 bases from J; bases unmatched to any gene: 8. Germline CDR1 is MGHRA and CDR2 is YSYEKL. Genomic DNA (about 2.2 micrograms) was obtained from cryopreserved PBMCs for construction of TCR beta libraries. Clones were read by immunoSEQ multiplex PCR, and TCRdb kept only the in-frame ones, dropping some. Of some 150,000 clones detected, about 72% appear once; the ten largest clones hold around 30%. This receptor was taken from a human donor with chronic lymphocytic leukemia. The gene calls are TRBV4-1 and TRBJ2-3; 7 nucleotides align to TRBD1. Here the sequenced sample was PBMCs, taken after 12 months of ibrutinib treatment. In DNA, the CDR3 is TGCGCCAGCAGCCAAGATCCGGGACAGCAGCAAGATACGCAGTATTTT. Its protein product is CASSQDPGQQQDTQYF.